The 17 T cell receptor beta chains presented below share a single source sample, sequenced in a study of PD-L1 blockade in urothelial cancer. The repertoire was sequenced with immunoSEQ multiplex PCR; TCRdb's copy has only in-frame clones and lacks some. Seen here are under 95,000 clones, around 85% observed once, and the top ten hold about 15%. Time point: pretreatment peripheral blood. The material was PBMCs, obtained around atezolizumab (anti-PD-L1) treatment. Receptors were obtained from a man aged 60-69 years with urothelial cancer.

This chain joins TRBV21-1 and TRBJ1-4; TRBD1 is taken as the D call from the table, unchecked against the DNA. TRBV21-1 is noted as a pseudogene. The CDR3 covers 16 residues. The CDR3 reads CASSKAARMLNEKLFF. DNA of the CDR3: TGTGCCAGCAGCAAAGCTGCCAGGATGTTAAATGAAAAACTGTTTTTT.

The CDR3 nucleotides read TGTGCTAGCGGGCCGGGACTAGCGGCCACCGGGGAGCTGTTTTTT. This encodes CASGPGLAATGELFF. The chain has TRBV7-7 and TRBJ2-2, with 11 bases that match TRBD2. The CDR3 has 15 amino acids. CDR1 is SSHAT and CDR2 is FNYEAQ in the germline V gene (reference sequence). Full variable domain (outside the CDR3, taken from reference TRBV7-7 and TRBJ2-2): GAGVSQSPRYKVTKRGQDVTLRCDPISSHATLYWYQQALGQGPEFLTYFNYEAQPDKSGLPSDRFSAERPEGSISTLTIQRTEQRDSAMYRCASGPGLAATGELFFGEGSRLTVL.

The chain is built from TRBV9 and TRBJ1-1, with 8 bases lining up with TRBD1. The junction had 11 bases not matched to a gene; V was cut back by 0 bases and J by 10 bases. Germline lookup yields CDR1 SGDLS and CDR2 YYNGEE. This CDR3 spans 15 amino acids. The CDR3 here is CASSVGPNPDRGAFF. CDR3 DNA sequence: TGTGCCAGCAGCGTAGGTCCAAACCCCGACAGGGGAGCTTTCTTT.

The rearrangement links TRBV5-1 to TRBJ1-3; 7 nucleotides line up with TRBD1. The ends lost 0 bases at V and 7 bases at J; junction bases unmatched: 10. Germline-derived CDR1 and CDR2 are SGHRS and YFSETQ. This CDR3 has 16 residues. The CDR3 region has the DNA TGCGCCAGCAGCTTGGGCCAGGGGGTAACGAGGAACACCATATATTTT. Residues: CASSLGQGVTRNTIYF.

The chain joins TRBV27 to TRBJ1-3; D not certain. The CDR3 is 14 amino acids. The V end lost 5 bases, the J end lost 3 bases, and 11 bases lay between the germline ends. The germline V gene encodes CDR1 MNHEY and CDR2 SMNVEV (reference sequence). The CDR3 loop is CASSGQTDGNTIYF. CDR3 nucleotide sequence: TGTGCCAGCAGTGGGCAGACGGATGGAAACACCATATATTTT.

The rearrangement links TRBV28 to TRBJ2-7; 12 positions match TRBD2. Germline CDR1 MDHEN, CDR2 SYDVKM. The CDR3 covers 15 residues. Germline trimming cut 11 bases from V and 5 bases from J; bases unmatched to any gene: 13. The DNA of the CDR3 is TGTGCCTGCGAGACTAGCGGGAGTTGGTTAAACGAGCAGTACTTC. This translates into CACETSGSWLNEQYF.

The chain recombines TRBV6-1 with TRBJ1-1; D not resolved. The CDR3 covers 11 residues. Germline V CDR1 and CDR2: MNHNS, SASEGT. V was trimmed by 5 bases and J by 11 bases, leaving 12 bases between them. CDR3 residues: CASSRSLGAFF. In DNA, the CDR3 is TGTGCCAGCAGTAGAAGTTTGGGCGCTTTCTTT.

The chain links TRBV5-1 to TRBJ1-1, with 9 bases aligning to TRBD1. The CDR3 runs 14 residues. J gave up 6 bases and V 4 bases, and 7 bases lay outside the gene matches. Germline-derived CDR1 and CDR2 are SGHRS and YFSETQ. In nucleotides, the CDR3 is TGCGCCAGCAGCGCGGACAGGGGTCCCTCTGAAGCTTTCTTT. Residues: CASSADRGPSEAFF.

This chain joins TRBV11-2 and TRBJ2-1; D remains unclear. The CDR3 has 13 amino acids. V lost 1 base to trimming and J lost 6 bases, with 7 bases between them. The germline CDR1 and CDR2 sequences are SGHAT and FQNNGV. The DNA of the CDR3 is TGTGCCAGCAGCTTAGGCCTACTCAATGAGCAGTTCTTC. It specifies CASSLGLLNEQFF.

V gene TRBV9 combines with J gene TRBJ2-2; possible D gene TRBD1, 6 bases. CDR1 and CDR2 (germline): SGDLS, YYNGEE. This CDR3 comprises 15 residues. Trimming left V 3 bases short and J 3 bases short, with 12 bases between. CDR3 nucleotides: TGTGCCAGCAGCGCCACTCACAGGGACACCGGGGAGCTGTTTTTT. This gives the protein CASSATHRDTGELFF.

The chain links TRBV30 to TRBJ2-7, with 9 bases identical to TRBD1. Germline values: CDR1 GTSNPN, CDR2 SVGIG (reference sequence). CDR3 size: 14 residues. J gave up 4 bases and V 2 bases, and 6 bases lay outside the gene matches. The CDR3 region is CAWSPGTGLYEQYF. As DNA, the CDR3 is TGTGCCTGGAGTCCCGGGACAGGGTTATACGAGCAGTACTTC.

This chain connects TRBV29-1 to TRBJ2-3; 9 bases agree with TRBD2. The trim removed 4 bases at V and 3 bases at J, leaving 14 bases unmatched. CDR1 SQVTM and CDR2 ANQGSEA come from the germline V gene. The CDR3 length is 17 residues. The CDR3 reads CSVALRRGRARTDTQYF. CDR3 coding DNA: TGCAGCGTTGCGCTACGGCGCGGGAGGGCCCGAACAGATACGCAGTATTTT.

CDR3 sequence (DNA): TGTGCCCGGACTAGCGGCTCCTACAATGAGCAGTTCTTC. Protein sequence: CARTSGSYNEQFF. The chain uses TRBV30 and TRBJ2-1; TRBD2 matches at 10 bases. J lost 0 bases, V lost 8 bases, and 1 base had no gene match. The germline V gene has CDR1 GTSNPN and CDR2 SVGIG (reference sequence). The CDR3 has 13 amino acids.

This chain joins TRBV10-3 and TRBJ2-7, with TRBD2 matching 9 bases. The V gene end was trimmed by 11 bases and the J gene end by 6 bases; junction bases not matched to a gene: 11. Germline V gene sequence: CDR1 ENHRY, CDR2 SYGVKD. This CDR3 region has 13 residues. In DNA form, the CDR3 reads TGTGCCTCCCGGACTAGCGATCTCAGCGAGCAGTACTTC. This codes for CASRTSDLSEQYF.

This clone was recorded only once. V usage is TRBV18 and J usage is TRBJ2-7; the match to TRBD1 covers 7 bases. V was clipped by 5 bases and J by 3 bases; unmatched bases: 7. The CDR3 is made up of 14 amino acids. Germline values: CDR1 KGHSH, CDR2 LQKENI. CDR3 sequence (DNA): TGTGCCAGCTCATTACAGACAGGGTTCTACGAGCAGTACTTC. Encoded protein: CASSLQTGFYEQYF.

This clone was found once. The chain's CDR3 is CASSLGRRPTDTQYF. The CDR3 coding sequence is TGTGCCAGCAGCTTAGGGAGAAGGCCCACAGATACGCAGTATTTT. The chain carries TRBV7-9 and TRBJ2-3; D uncertain. Germline V gene sequence: CDR1 SEHNR, CDR2 FQNEAQ (reference sequence). The germline V and J ends were trimmed by 1 base and 2 bases, with 10 bases remaining between them. The CDR3 has 15 amino acids.

The rearrangement links TRBV14 to TRBJ2-5, with 9 bases matching TRBD1. This CDR3 comprises 14 residues. In germline, CDR1 is SGHDN, CDR2 FVKESK. V shed 4 bases and J 5 bases; nucleotides not matched to a gene: 5. The CDR3 reads CASSRGGQGETQYF. The CDR3 DNA is TGTGCCAGCAGCCGGGGGGGACAGGGCGAGACCCAGTACTTC.